A single sample is the source of the 14 T cell receptor beta chains below, sequenced in a study of T cells after yellow fever vaccination. TCRdb reanalysed the 5' RACE reads using MiXCR and keeps one entry per CDR3 protein. The sample consists of 340,000 or so distinct CDR3 sequences, 9.5% to 15% of them appearing once. This specimen was CD4+ T cells sorted from PBMCs, taken 15 days after the yellow fever booster vaccination. These receptors were taken from a man aged 18-30 years who received the YFV17D yellow fever vaccine.

At least ten counts were recorded for this clonotype. This sequence joins TRBV7-9 and TRBJ2-3; 12 bases are shared with TRBD2. V was pared by 7 bases and J by 2 bases, with 4 bases of the junction left unmatched. Per germline, CDR1 SEHNR and CDR2 FQNEAQ (reference sequence). This CDR3 contains 15 residues. The CDR3 nucleotides are TGTGCCAGCACCCTAGCGGGGGGGAACACAGATACGCAGTATTTT. Amino acids: CASTLAGGNTDTQYF.

This clonotype was found a few times. This chain links TRBV5-1 with TRBJ2-1; 7 bases are a match to TRBD2. Trimming removed 1 base from V and 2 bases from J; junction bases left unmatched: 3. The CDR3 has 15 amino acids. Germline V gene data show CDR1 as SGHRS and CDR2 as YFSETQ. CDR3 in amino acids: CASSLIAGPYNEQFF. For the CDR3, the DNA is TGCGCCAGCAGCTTGATAGCGGGCCCCTACAATGAGCAGTTCTTC.

The V call is TRBV5-1, the J call TRBJ2-2, with D possibly matching TRBD1 (6 bases). V was pared by 5 bases and J by 5 bases, with 13 bases between. The CDR3 extends over 14 amino acids. Per the germline V gene, CDR1 is SGHRS and CDR2 is YFSETQ. The CDR3 nucleotides are TGCGCCAGCAGTGGAACAGGGTTTACCGGGGAGCTGTTTTTT. Translated: CASSGTGFTGELFF. Combining the CDR3 with reference TRBV5-1 and TRBJ2-2 gives the whole variable domain KAGVTQTPRYLIKTRGQQVTLSCSPISGHRSVSWYQQTPGQGLQFLFEYFSETQRNKGNFPGRFSGRQFSNSRSEMNVSTLELGDSALYLCASSGTGFTGELFFGEGSRLTVL.

The chain has TRBV5-6 and TRBJ2-5; 14 positions match TRBD2. CDR3 length: 14 residues. Trimming removed 7 bases from V and 5 bases from J; junction bases left unmatched: 4. CDR1 and CDR2 (germline): SGHDT, YYEEEE. The CDR3 region is CASGGLAGVETQYF. DNA of the CDR3: TGTGCCAGCGGGGGACTAGCGGGGGTGGAGACCCAGTACTTC.

The chain joins TRBV10-3 to TRBJ2-3; 9 nucleotides align to TRBD2. Germline V gene data show CDR1 as ENHRY and CDR2 as SYGVKD. V was pared by 2 bases and J by 2 bases, with 5 bases of the junction left unmatched. The CDR3 is 16 residues long. The CDR3 bases are TGTGCCATCAGTGAGGGAGCGGGGGGCACCACAGATACGCAGTATTTT. Translating gives CAISEGAGGTTDTQYF.

The chain joins TRBV27 to TRBJ1-2; maybe TRBD1 (6 bases). This CDR3 is built from 15 residues. With 5 bases removed from V and 7 bases from J, the gap between germline ends came to 20 bases. Germline V lookup: CDR1 MNHEY, CDR2 SMNVEV (reference sequence). The CDR3 protein is CASSPRGTGQGGYTF. In DNA, the CDR3 is TGTGCCAGCAGTCCCCGCGGAACAGGGCAGGGTGGCTACACCTTC.

J is TRBJ2-3 and V is TRBV7-7; D may be TRBD1 (6 bases). The germline CDR1 and CDR2 sequences are SSHAT and FNYEAQ (reference sequence). Trimming took off 5 bases at V and 1 base at J, with 13 bases between the two ends. The CDR3 contains 15 residues. The CDR3 protein is CASSPQGLGTDTQYF. The CDR3, as DNA: TGTGCCAGCAGCCCACAGGGTTTAGGCACAGATACGCAGTATTTT.

V usage is TRBV2 and J usage is TRBJ2-5; 9 bases match TRBD2. V shed 7 bases, J shed 2 bases, and the junction held 5 bases outside the gene matches. Germline CDR1 SNHLY, CDR2 FYNNEI. This CDR3 is 14 amino acids long. The CDR3 spells CASKEAGGQETQYF. DNA of the CDR3: TGTGCCAGCAAGGAAGCGGGGGGTCAAGAGACCCAGTACTTC.

This clonotype has just a few counts. The chain joins TRBV5-4 to TRBJ1-6; D not certain. Germline CDR1 and CDR2: SGHNT and YYREEE (reference sequence). V shed 4 bases and J shed 11 bases, with 16 bases lying between them. CDR3 length: 14 residues. Here the CDR3 DNA reads TGTGCCAGCAGCCCGGCCGGGGTAGGGCCACCCCTCCACTTT. As protein: CASSPAGVGPPLHF. Supplemented by reference TRBV5-4 and TRBJ1-6, the full variable domain reads ETGVTQSPTHLIKTRGQQVTLRCSSQSGHNTVSWYQQALGQGPQFIFQYYREEENGRGNFPPRFSGLQFPNYSSELNVNALELDDSALYLCASSPAGVGPPLHFGNGTRLTVT.

J is TRBJ2-2 and V is TRBV20-1; 12 bases are shared with TRBD1. The J segment lost 6 bases and the V segment lost 4 bases, leaving 6 bases of the junction unmatched. From germline, CDR1 is DFQATT and CDR2 SNEGSKA (reference sequence). The CDR3 loop spans 15 amino acids. Here the CDR3 DNA reads TGCAGTGCTATCAGGGGACAGGGGGCTGCCGGGGAGCTGTTTTTT. Amino acids: CSAIRGQGAAGELFF.

This clonotype was detected only a few times. The V and J genes are TRBV3-1 and TRBJ2-5, with 9 bases matching TRBD2. Germline CDR1 and CDR2: LGHDT and YNNKEL (reference sequence). The CDR3 runs to 14 residues. V lost 4 bases and J lost 5; bases outside the gene matches: 5. The CDR3 coding sequence is TGTGCCAGCAGCCTAATTAGCGGGGGTGAGACCCAGTACTTC. Its translation: CASSLISGGETQYF.

The chain is built from TRBV7-6 and TRBJ2-5; D might be TRBD1 (6 bases). The ends were cut back, 8 bases at V and 5 bases at J, with 15 bases in the middle. The CDR3 runs 13 residues. The germline V gene encodes CDR1 SGHVS and CDR2 FNYEAQ. CDR3 nucleotide sequence: TGTGCCAGCGGCTACAGGGTCGGGGAGACCCAGTACTTC. This translates into CASGYRVGETQYF.

This clonotype was observed once. V is TRBV6-6 and J is TRBJ1-4, with no clear D. CDR1 is MNHNY and CDR2 is SVGAGI in the germline V gene (reference sequence). The CDR3 has 13 residues. V was clipped by 7 bases and J by 3 bases, with 9 bases between them. CDR3: CASKAAANEKLFF. For the CDR3, the DNA is TGTGCCAGCAAGGCAGCGGCTAATGAAAAACTGTTTTTT.

This clonotype was counted only a few times. This chain links TRBV20-1 with TRBJ1-3, with TRBD1 matching 7 bases. Germline V CDR1 and CDR2: DFQATT, SNEGSKA (reference sequence). Trimming at V came to 6 bases and at J to 5 bases, leaving 10 bases not matched to a gene. This CDR3 has 14 residues. The CDR3 protein is CSARHGTARNTIYF. In DNA, the CDR3 is TGCAGTGCCAGACATGGGACAGCTCGAAACACCATATATTTT.